Listed here are 8 T cell receptor beta chains from one sample, sequenced in a study of PD-1 blockade in classical Hodgkin lymphoma. Each patient relapsed following autologous stem cell transplantation, and prior brentuximab vedotin exposure differed. Repertoires were generated with immunoSEQ multiplex PCR, while TCRdb's copy carries only in-frame clones and drops some. The repertoire holds some 93,000 clones, 80% to 90% seen once, with about 10% in the top ten. The sample here was peripheral blood mononuclear cells (PBMCs), taken before the second cycle of nivolumab. Receptors originate from a human donor with classical Hodgkin lymphoma.

The chain combines TRBV19 with TRBJ1-5; TRBD1 is a possible D gene (6 bases). The V gene's germline CDR1 is LNHDA and CDR2 SQIVND (reference sequence). The CDR3 runs to 15 residues. With 1 base removed from V and 7 bases from J, the gap between germline ends came to 14 bases. The CDR3 spells CASSIGTRGSQPQHF. Here the CDR3 DNA reads TGTGCCAGTAGTATAGGAACCAGGGGCAGCCAGCCCCAGCATTTT.

The chain carries TRBV11-2 and TRBJ2-3; maybe TRBD2 (5 bases). Germline assignment: CDR1 SGHAT and CDR2 FQNNGV. This CDR3 contains 15 residues. V was cut by 1 base and J by 2 bases, with 10 bases left in between. The CDR3 here is CASSLVIGDTDTQYF. CDR3 sequence (DNA): TGTGCCAGCAGCTTAGTAATCGGGGACACAGATACGCAGTATTTT.

The V gene is TRBV7-9, the J gene TRBJ1-2; 7 positions agree with TRBD1. This CDR3 region has 14 residues. V dropped 6 bases and J dropped 2; count of bases not matched to a gene: 6. Germline V lookup: CDR1 SEHNR, CDR2 FQNEAQ (reference sequence). This CDR3 is CASRREGANYGYTF. CDR3 nucleotides: TGTGCCAGCAGGAGGGAGGGGGCCAACTATGGCTACACCTTC.

The chain is built from TRBV6-1 and TRBJ2-3; TRBD2 aligns across 10 bases. V was pared by 8 bases and J by 4 bases, with 9 bases of the junction left unmatched. CDR3 length: 15 residues. CDR1 MNHNS and CDR2 SASEGT come from the germline V gene. DNA of the CDR3: TGTGCCAGCTACAGGGGGACTAGCGTTTCAGATACGCAGTATTTT. Its protein product is CASYRGTSVSDTQYF.

The chain has TRBV6-5 and TRBJ1-2, with unresolved D. The CDR3 sequence is 12 residues long. The germline gives CDR1 MNHEY, CDR2 SVGAGI. V lost 5 bases and J lost 7, with 11 bases in between. The CDR3 region has the DNA TGTGCCAGCAGTCCCCCGAAGGGTGGCTACACCTTC. It yields the protein CASSPPKGGYTF.

Of note for this clone: One junction end does not reproduce the germline sequence, and a read error may be involved. The chain couples TRBV7-7 to TRBJ2-1, with unresolved D. CDR1 SSHAT and CDR2 FNYEAQ come from the germline V gene (reference sequence). This CDR3 contains 13 residues. The chain's CDR3 is CASSLDRVGEQFF. The CDR3 DNA reads TGTGCTAGCAGCTTAGACCGTGTCGGTGAGCAGTTCTTC.

The V and J genes are TRBV9 and TRBJ2-7, with 14 bases lining up with TRBD2. The trim removed 4 bases at V and 6 bases at J, leaving 12 bases unmatched. Germline V gene lookup returns CDR1 SGDLS and CDR2 YYNGEE. CDR3 length: 17 residues. The CDR3: CASSPETSGRVFLEQYF. The CDR3 bases are TGTGCCAGCAGCCCGGAGACTAGCGGGAGGGTATTCCTCGAGCAGTACTTC.

The chain recombines TRBV27 with TRBJ2-2; the D gene is possibly TRBD1 (6 bases). V was pared by 6 bases and J by 0 bases, with 20 bases between. Germline CDR1 is MNHEY and CDR2 is SMNVEV (reference sequence). There are 18 residues in the CDR3. The CDR3 nucleotides read TGTGCCAGCAGGAGGGGGTCAGGGGCCCAATCGAACACCGGGGAGCTGTTTTTT. Translation: CASRRGSGAQSNTGELFF.